The 27 T cell receptor beta chains in this list originate from one sample, sequenced in a study of blood T cell repertoires in COVID-19. Method: immunoSEQ multiplex PCR; TCRdb's copy keeps in-frame clones and lacks some. The sample holds 40,000 or so clones, approximately 80% seen once. The sample was peripheral blood. The source of these receptors is a man in his fifties or sixties in a cohort sampled during active COVID-19.

J is TRBJ1-6 and V is TRBV7-9; possibly TRBD1 for D (5 bases). The germline CDR1 and CDR2 sequences are SEHNR and FQNEAQ (reference sequence). V lost 5 bases and J 9 bases, leaving 11 bases between the germline ends. The CDR3 runs 13 residues. CDR3 sequence (DNA): TGTGCCAGCAGCCTTGACGGGGGTTCACCCCTCCACTTT. The encoded protein is CASSLDGGSPLHF.

V and J are TRBV30 and TRBJ2-2; TRBD2 aligns across 8 bases. From germline, CDR1 is GTSNPN and CDR2 SVGIG (reference sequence). V was pared by 0 bases and J by 7 bases, with 4 bases of the junction left unmatched. CDR3 length equals 14 residues. For the CDR3, the DNA is TGTGCCTGGAGTGTACGCGGGGGGATCGGGGAGCTGTTTTTT. Amino acids: CAWSVRGGIGELFF.

This clone is a singleton in its sample. The V and J genes are TRBV15 and TRBJ1-4; D perhaps matches TRBD1 (5 bases). Trimming took 6 bases from V and 0 from J, leaving 14 bases between them. The CDR3 has 16 amino acids. The germline gives CDR1 LNHNV, CDR2 YYDKDF (reference sequence). The CDR3 coding sequence is TGTGCCACCAGGGGTCCCGCGGGGGCAACTAATGAAAAACTGTTTTTT. It encodes CATRGPAGATNEKLFF.

The chain has TRBV6-5 and TRBJ2-1; 14 bases are shared with TRBD2. The CDR3 contains 13 residues. Germline lookup yields CDR1 MNHEY and CDR2 SVGAGI. V dropped 6 bases and J dropped 8; count of bases not matched to a gene: 0. CDR3 nucleotide sequence: TGTGCCAGCAGGGGACTAGCGGGGGATGAGCAGTTCTTC. Protein sequence: CASRGLAGDEQFF.

The V call is TRBV27, the J call TRBJ1-5; 7 bases match TRBD1. V lost 4 bases to trimming and J lost 6 bases; unmatched junction nucleotides: 3. Germline CDR1 is MNHEY and CDR2 is SMNVEV (reference sequence). CDR3 length: 13 residues. The CDR3 region has the DNA TGTGCCAGCAGTTCGACAGGGCGTCAGCCCCAGCATTTT. Encoded protein: CASSSTGRQPQHF.

V gene TRBV2 combines with J gene TRBJ2-2; 8 bases are a match to TRBD1. V gave up 4 bases and J gave up 9 bases; unmatched junction bases: 7. Germline-derived CDR1 and CDR2 are SNHLY and FYNNEI. The CDR3 extends over 14 amino acids. The CDR3 protein is CASSGTGIMRELFF. In nucleotides, the CDR3 is TGTGCCAGCAGTGGGACAGGGATTATGCGGGAGCTGTTTTTT.

The V and J genes are TRBV5-1 and TRBJ1-2; D possibly corresponds to TRBD1 (6 bases). The CDR3 spans 13 residues. Germline CDR1 is SGHRS and CDR2 is YFSETQ. V was trimmed by 4 bases and J by 8 bases, leaving 15 bases between them. The CDR3 region has the DNA TGCGCCAGCAGCCCCGGGACACGCAACGGCTACACCTTC. It translates to CASSPGTRNGYTF. The whole variable domain, remainder taken from reference TRBV5-1 and TRBJ1-2, is KAGVTQTPRYLIKTRGQQVTLSCSPISGHRSVSWYQQTPGQGLQFLFEYFSETQRNKGNFPGRFSGRQFSNSRSEMNVSTLELGDSALYLCASSPGTRNGYTFGSGTRLTVV.

V and J are TRBV11-3 and TRBJ2-7; 7 bases agree with TRBD1. The CDR3 runs 15 residues. J gave up 1 base and V 5 bases, and 8 bases lay outside the gene matches. Germline V gives CDR1 SGHNT, CDR2 YENEEA. The CDR3 here is CASSERQGLSYEQYF. CDR3 bases: TGTGCCAGCAGCGAACGACAGGGCTTGTCCTACGAGCAGTACTTC.

This sequence joins TRBV5-1 and TRBJ1-5; a weak D match, TRBD1 (6 bases). V shed 4 bases and J shed 0 bases, with 11 bases lying between them. Germline CDR1 reads SGHRS; CDR2 reads YFSETQ. This CDR3 has 15 residues. In DNA form, the CDR3 reads TGCGCCAGCAGCCCGCACAGGGATAGCAATCAGCCCCAGCATTTT. Residues: CASSPHRDSNQPQHF.

The J gene is TRBJ2-1, the V gene TRBV7-3; 7 bases map to TRBD2. This CDR3 region has 13 residues. Germline CDR1 reads SGHTA; CDR2 reads FQGTGA. V gave up 2 bases and J gave up 6 bases; unmatched junction bases: 1. For the CDR3, the DNA is TGTGCCAGCAGCTTATTAGCGGGCAATGAGCAGTTCTTC. This encodes CASSLLAGNEQFF. Full variable domain (outside the CDR3, taken from reference TRBV7-3 and TRBJ2-1): GAGVSQTPSNKVTEKGKYVELRCDPISGHTALYWYRQSLGQGPEFLIYFQGTGAADDSGLPNDRFFAVRPEGSVSTLKIQRTERGDSAVYLCASSLLAGNEQFFGPGTRLTVL.

The J gene is TRBJ2-1, the V gene TRBV27; TRBD1 aligns across 8 bases. V trimming: 5 bases; J trimming: 0 bases; junction bases outside the gene matches: 6. The length of the CDR3 is 16 residues. The germline V gene encodes CDR1 MNHEY and CDR2 SMNVEV (reference sequence). This chain's CDR3 is CASSPRDRSSYNEQFF. The CDR3 DNA sequence: TGTGCCAGCAGTCCCCGGGACAGGAGCTCCTACAATGAGCAGTTCTTC.

The chain couples TRBV7-9 to TRBJ2-3; tentative D call: TRBD1 (6 bases). This CDR3 region has 14 residues. Germline loops: CDR1 SEHNR, CDR2 FQNEAQ (reference sequence). V was pared by 5 bases and J by 6 bases, with 15 bases between. The CDR3 DNA reads TGTGCCAGCAGCGGTCAGGGGCGAGGGGATACGCAGTATTTT. It encodes CASSGQGRGDTQYF.

The chain employs TRBV24-1 and TRBJ2-6, with D tentatively TRBD1 (6 bases). V was trimmed by 2 bases and J by 1 base, leaving 11 bases between them. Germline CDR1 is KGHDR and CDR2 is SFDVKD. This CDR3 spans 17 amino acids. The CDR3: CATSDSGRGSGANVLTF. The CDR3 DNA follows: TGTGCCACCAGTGATTCGGGAAGGGGGTCTGGGGCCAACGTCCTGACTTTC.

The V call is TRBV29-1, the J call TRBJ2-1, with 8 bases that match TRBD2. From germline, CDR1 is SQVTM and CDR2 ANQGSEA. The CDR3 is 15 amino acids. V lost 3 bases and J lost 6; bases outside the gene matches: 10. CDR3 residues: CSVEIPSGSPNEQFF. As DNA, the CDR3 is TGCAGCGTTGAGATACCTAGCGGGTCCCCCAATGAGCAGTTCTTC.

The genes are TRBV11-3 and TRBJ2-3; 7 bases align to TRBD1. The CDR3 extends over 17 amino acids. Per germline, CDR1 SGHNT and CDR2 YENEEA. V gave up 1 base and J gave up 4 bases; unmatched junction bases: 11. The CDR3 protein is CASSLGETGYVADTQYF. In nucleotides, the CDR3 is TGTGCCAGCAGCTTAGGGGAGACAGGGTATGTCGCAGATACGCAGTATTTT.

The chain is built from TRBV19 and TRBJ2-1; a possible D gene is TRBD2 (7 bases). This CDR3 contains 18 residues. Looked up from germline, CDR1 is LNHDA and CDR2 is SQIVND (reference sequence). V was trimmed by 3 bases and J by 8 bases, leaving 26 bases between them. The CDR3 sequence: CASSIGPTRGGNGDEQFF. CDR3 DNA: TGTGCCAGTAGTATCGGACCGACTAGGGGGGGTAATGGGGATGAGCAGTTCTTC.

This chain joins TRBV7-2 and TRBJ2-5; D possibly corresponds to TRBD1 (5 bases). The V end lost 5 bases, the J end lost 5 bases, and 12 bases lay between the germline ends. This CDR3 spans 13 amino acids. Germline CDR1 and CDR2: SGHTA and FQGNSA. The CDR3 region is CASSPRVGETQYF. The CDR3 DNA follows: TGTGCCAGCAGCCCCAGGGTCGGGGAGACCCAGTACTTC.

In this sample, this clone turned up once. This chain connects TRBV2 to TRBJ2-7; 9 bases fit TRBD2. The CDR3 sequence is 15 residues long. Trimming at V came to 10 bases and at J to 7 bases, leaving 17 bases not matched to a gene. CDR1 is SNHLY, CDR2 FYNNEI, per germline. The CDR3 sequence is CATSAEAGGPTEQYF. Written as DNA, the CDR3 is TGTGCCACCTCGGCCGAAGCGGGAGGACCTACTGAGCAGTACTTC.

As DNA, the CDR3 is TGTGCCAGCGGGAGGTCGAGCTCTGGAAACACCATATATTTT. It specifies CASGRSSSGNTIYF. V usage is TRBV28 and J usage is TRBJ1-3; D remains ambiguous. V lost 8 bases, J lost 0 bases, and 11 bases lay in between. The CDR3 runs 14 residues. Germline CDR1 and CDR2: MDHEN and SYDVKM.

The chain uses TRBV7-2 and TRBJ2-7; a possible D gene is TRBD1 (5 bases). Germline lookup yields CDR1 SGHTA and CDR2 FQGNSA. With 2 bases removed from V and 0 bases from J, the gap between germline ends came to 8 bases. The CDR3 loop spans 14 amino acids. DNA of the CDR3: TGTGCCAGCAGCTTAAGACAGAGCTCCTACGAGCAGTACTTC. Its protein product is CASSLRQSSYEQYF.

The rearrangement joins TRBV5-6 to TRBJ1-1, with D possibly being TRBD1 (6 bases). V gave up 4 bases and J gave up 9 bases, with 16 bases separating them. This CDR3 is 13 amino acids long. Germline V gene sequence: CDR1 SGHDT, CDR2 YYEEEE. CDR3: CASSPGQMIQAFF. The CDR3 bases are TGTGCCAGCAGCCCAGGACAGATGATTCAAGCTTTCTTT.

This clone was observed once. This chain uses TRBV5-1 with TRBJ1-4; 9 bases agree with TRBD1. This CDR3 contains 14 residues. Per germline, CDR1 SGHRS and CDR2 YFSETQ. J was trimmed by 5 bases and V by 4 bases; bases with no gene match: 3. The CDR3 nucleotides are TGCGCCAGCAGCACCGGGACAGGGAATGAAAAACTGTTTTTT. Protein: CASSTGTGNEKLFF.

CDR3 sequence: CSVGGQGGYTF. The CDR3 region has the DNA TGCAGCGTTGGGGGTCAGGGTGGCTACACCTTC. This chain connects TRBV29-1 to TRBJ1-2, with D possibly matching TRBD1 (5 bases). This CDR3 has 11 residues. Germline lookup yields CDR1 SQVTM and CDR2 ANQGSEA. V was clipped by 4 bases and J by 7 bases, with 10 bases between them.

The rearrangement uses TRBV13 and TRBJ2-4, with D possibly TRBD1 on 6 matching bases. This CDR3 contains 19 residues. With 5 bases removed from V and 0 bases from J, the gap between germline ends came to 23 bases. CDR1 is PRHDT, CDR2 FYEKMQ, per germline (reference sequence). The CDR3 DNA sequence: TGTGCCAGCAGCCCCCACCCATTGGGGGCAGAAGTAGCCAAAAACATTCAGTACTTC. Its translation is CASSPHPLGAEVAKNIQYF.

V is TRBV7-9 and J is TRBJ1-1; 7 bases align to TRBD1. This CDR3 region has 15 residues. The germline gives CDR1 SEHNR, CDR2 FQNEAQ (reference sequence). Trimming cost V 1 base and J 3 bases; bases outside gene matches: 5. The chain's CDR3 is CASSLGAGGYTEAFF. The CDR3 nucleotides read TGTGCCAGCAGCTTAGGAGCAGGGGGTTACACTGAAGCTTTCTTT.

This CDR3 reads CASSRDRESEPQHF. CDR3 in DNA: TGTGCCAGCTCGCGGGACAGGGAGTCGGAGCCCCAGCATTTT. The J gene is TRBJ1-5, the V gene TRBV11-2, with TRBD1 identical over 9 bases. Germline V gene sequence: CDR1 SGHAT, CDR2 FQNNGV. V gave up 8 bases and J gave up 8 bases; unmatched junction bases: 10. The CDR3 totals 14 residues.

This clone has more than one count but fewer than ten. The gene calls are TRBV7-2 and TRBJ2-3, with D perhaps matching TRBD2 (5 bases). This CDR3 has 17 residues. Germline V lookup: CDR1 SGHTA, CDR2 FQGNSA. Trimming pared 7 bases from V and 1 base from J, leaving 21 bases between. CDR3 in DNA: TGTGCCAGCAACCCCTCTCCCCGGCCCGGGGGCACAGATACGCAGTATTTT. Encoded protein: CASNPSPRPGGTDTQYF.